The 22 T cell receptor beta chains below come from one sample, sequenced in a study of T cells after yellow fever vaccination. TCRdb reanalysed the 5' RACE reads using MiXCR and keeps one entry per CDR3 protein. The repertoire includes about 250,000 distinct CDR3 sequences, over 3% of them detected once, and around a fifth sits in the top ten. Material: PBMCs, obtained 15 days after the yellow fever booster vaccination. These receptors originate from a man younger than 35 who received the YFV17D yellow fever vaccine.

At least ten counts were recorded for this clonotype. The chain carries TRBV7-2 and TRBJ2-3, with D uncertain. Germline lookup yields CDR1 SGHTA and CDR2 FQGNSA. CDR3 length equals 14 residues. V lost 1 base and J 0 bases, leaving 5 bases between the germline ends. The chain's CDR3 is CASSLEISTDTQYF. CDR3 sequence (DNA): TGTGCCAGCAGCTTAGAGATTAGCACAGATACGCAGTATTTT.

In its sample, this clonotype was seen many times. The chain's CDR3 is CASSLSKGQGGNQPQHF. The CDR3, as DNA: TGTGCCAGCAGCTTATCTAAGGGACAGGGGGGCAATCAGCCCCAGCATTTT. The gene calls are TRBV7-8 and TRBJ1-5; 11 bases are a match to TRBD1. Trimming cost V 2 bases and J 2 bases; bases outside gene matches: 5. The V gene's germline CDR1 is SGHVS and CDR2 FQNEAQ. The CDR3 contains 17 residues.

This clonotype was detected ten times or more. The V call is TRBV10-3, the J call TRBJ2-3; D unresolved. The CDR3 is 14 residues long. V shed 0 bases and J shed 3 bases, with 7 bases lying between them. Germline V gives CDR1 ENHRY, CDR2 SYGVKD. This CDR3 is CAISESVGTDTQYF. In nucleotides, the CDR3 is TGTGCCATCAGTGAGTCGGTCGGGACAGATACGCAGTATTTT.

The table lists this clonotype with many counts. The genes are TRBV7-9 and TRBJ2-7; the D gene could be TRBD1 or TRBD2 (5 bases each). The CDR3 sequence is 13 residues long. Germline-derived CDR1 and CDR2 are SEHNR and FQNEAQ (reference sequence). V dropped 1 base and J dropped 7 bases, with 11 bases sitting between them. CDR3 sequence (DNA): TGTGCCAGCAGCTTAGTGGGACCTGAGGAGCAGTACTTC. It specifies CASSLVGPEEQYF.

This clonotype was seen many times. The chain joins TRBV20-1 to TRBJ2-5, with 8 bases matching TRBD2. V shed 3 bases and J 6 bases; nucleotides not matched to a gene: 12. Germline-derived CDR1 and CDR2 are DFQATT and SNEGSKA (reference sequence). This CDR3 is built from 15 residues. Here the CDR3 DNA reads TGCAGTGCTAGCTTCGCGGGGGGCAGTTTAAAGACCCAGTACTTC. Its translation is CSASFAGGSLKTQYF.

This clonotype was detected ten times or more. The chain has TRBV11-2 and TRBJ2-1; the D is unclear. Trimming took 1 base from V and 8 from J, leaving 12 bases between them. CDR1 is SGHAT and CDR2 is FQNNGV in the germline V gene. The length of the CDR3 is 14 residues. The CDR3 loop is CASSLASTYDEQFF. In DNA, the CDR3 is TGTGCCAGCAGCTTAGCCTCGACATACGATGAGCAGTTCTTC. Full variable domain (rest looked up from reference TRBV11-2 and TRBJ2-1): EAGVAQSPRYKIIEKRQSVAFWCNPISGHATLYWYQQILGQGPKLLIQFQNNGVVDDSQLPKDRFSAERLKGVDSTLKIQPAKLEDSAVYLCASSLASTYDEQFFGPGTRLTVL.

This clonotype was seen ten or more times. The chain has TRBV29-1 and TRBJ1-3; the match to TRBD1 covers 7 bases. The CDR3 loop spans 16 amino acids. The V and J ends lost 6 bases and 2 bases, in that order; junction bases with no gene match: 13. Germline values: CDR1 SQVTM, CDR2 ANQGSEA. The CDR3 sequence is CSVKSGPTGAGNTIYF. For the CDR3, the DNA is TGCAGCGTGAAAAGCGGACCCACAGGGGCTGGAAACACCATATATTTT.

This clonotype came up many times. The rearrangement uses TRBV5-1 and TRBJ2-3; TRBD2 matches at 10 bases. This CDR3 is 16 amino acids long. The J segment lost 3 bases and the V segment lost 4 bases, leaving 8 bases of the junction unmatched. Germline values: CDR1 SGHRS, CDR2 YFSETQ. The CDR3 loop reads CASSRVLAGATDTQYF. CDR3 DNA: TGCGCCAGCAGCCGGGTCCTAGCGGGGGCAACAGATACGCAGTATTTT.

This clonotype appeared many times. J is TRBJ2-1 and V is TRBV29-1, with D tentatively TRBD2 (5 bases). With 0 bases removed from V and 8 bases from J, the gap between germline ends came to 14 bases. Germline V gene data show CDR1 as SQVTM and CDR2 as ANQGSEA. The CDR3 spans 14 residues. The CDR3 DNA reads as TGCAGCGTTGAAGATCGGACCGACGGGGATGAGCAGTTCTTC. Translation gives CSVEDRTDGDEQFF.

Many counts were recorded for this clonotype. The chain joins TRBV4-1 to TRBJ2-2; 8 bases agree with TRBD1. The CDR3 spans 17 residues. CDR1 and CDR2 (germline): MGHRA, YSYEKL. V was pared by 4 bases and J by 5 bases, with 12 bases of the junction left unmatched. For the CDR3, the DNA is TGCGCCAGCAGCCCTCGATTGGGGACAGGAGGAACCGGGGAGCTGTTTTTT. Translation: CASSPRLGTGGTGELFF.

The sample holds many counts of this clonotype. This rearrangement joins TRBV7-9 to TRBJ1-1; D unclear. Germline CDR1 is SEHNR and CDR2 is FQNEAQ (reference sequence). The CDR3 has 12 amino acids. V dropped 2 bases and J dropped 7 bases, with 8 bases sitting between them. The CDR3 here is CASSLWSGEAFF. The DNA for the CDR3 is TGTGCCAGCAGCTTATGGTCCGGTGAAGCTTTCTTT.

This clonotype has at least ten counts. CDR3 nucleotides: TGTGCCAGCAGTTCTAGCGGGTCCAACACCGGGGAGCTGTTTTTT. Translated: CASSSSGSNTGELFF. The J gene is TRBJ2-2, the V gene TRBV9; 8 bases map to TRBD2. The CDR3 contains 15 residues. With V trimmed by 5 bases and J by 2 bases, 5 bases remained unmatched. The germline gives CDR1 SGDLS, CDR2 YYNGEE.

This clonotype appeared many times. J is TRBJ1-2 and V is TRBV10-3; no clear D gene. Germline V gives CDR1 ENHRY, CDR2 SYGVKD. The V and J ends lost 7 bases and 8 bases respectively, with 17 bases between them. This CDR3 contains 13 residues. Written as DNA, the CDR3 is TGTGCCATCACGGTTGAGGAGGGCCTAGGCTACACCTTC. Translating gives CAITVEEGLGYTF.

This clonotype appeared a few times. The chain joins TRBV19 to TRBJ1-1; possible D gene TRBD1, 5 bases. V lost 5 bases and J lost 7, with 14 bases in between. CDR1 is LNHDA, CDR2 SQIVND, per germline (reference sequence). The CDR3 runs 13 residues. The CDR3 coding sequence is TGTGCCAGTAGTGGCTTCTTGGGGGTTGAAGCTTTCTTT. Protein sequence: CASSGFLGVEAFF.

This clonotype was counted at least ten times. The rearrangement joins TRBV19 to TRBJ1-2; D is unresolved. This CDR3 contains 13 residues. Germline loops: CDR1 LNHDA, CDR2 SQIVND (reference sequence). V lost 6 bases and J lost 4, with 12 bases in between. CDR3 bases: TGTGCCAGTAGGACAATAACGGGCTATGGCTACACCTTC. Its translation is CASRTITGYGYTF.

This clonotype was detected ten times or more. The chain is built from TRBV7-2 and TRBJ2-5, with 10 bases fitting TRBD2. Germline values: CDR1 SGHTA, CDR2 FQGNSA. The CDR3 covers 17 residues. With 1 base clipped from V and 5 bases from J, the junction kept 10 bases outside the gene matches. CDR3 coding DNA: TGTGCCAGCAGCTTAGTACGGAGCGGGGGGGCCTTTGAGACCCAGTACTTC. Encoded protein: CASSLVRSGGAFETQYF.

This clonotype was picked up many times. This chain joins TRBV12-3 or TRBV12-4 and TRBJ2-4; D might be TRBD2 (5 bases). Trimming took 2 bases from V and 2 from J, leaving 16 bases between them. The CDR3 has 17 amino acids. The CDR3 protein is CASSLFGDPSTKNIQYF. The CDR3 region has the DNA TGTGCCAGCAGTTTATTTGGAGATCCTAGCACCAAAAACATTCAGTACTTC.

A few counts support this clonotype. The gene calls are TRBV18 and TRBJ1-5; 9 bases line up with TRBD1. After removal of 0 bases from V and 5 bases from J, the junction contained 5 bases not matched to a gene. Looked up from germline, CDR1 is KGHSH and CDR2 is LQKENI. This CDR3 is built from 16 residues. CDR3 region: CASSPPSGQGHQPQHF. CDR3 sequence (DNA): TGTGCCAGCTCACCACCGAGCGGACAGGGGCATCAGCCCCAGCATTTT.

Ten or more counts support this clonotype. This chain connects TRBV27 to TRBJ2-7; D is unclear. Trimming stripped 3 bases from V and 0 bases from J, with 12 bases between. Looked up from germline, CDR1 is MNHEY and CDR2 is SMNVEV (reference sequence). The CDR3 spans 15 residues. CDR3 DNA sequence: TGTGCCAGCAGTTTTGACTTATCCCTCTCCTACGAGCAGTACTTC. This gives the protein CASSFDLSLSYEQYF.

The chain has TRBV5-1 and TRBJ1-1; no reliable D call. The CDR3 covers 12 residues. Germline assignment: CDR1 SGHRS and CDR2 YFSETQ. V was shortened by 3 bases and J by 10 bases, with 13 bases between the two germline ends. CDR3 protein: CASSSRDARAFF. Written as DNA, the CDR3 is TGCGCCAGCAGCTCCCGGGATGCCCGAGCTTTCTTT.

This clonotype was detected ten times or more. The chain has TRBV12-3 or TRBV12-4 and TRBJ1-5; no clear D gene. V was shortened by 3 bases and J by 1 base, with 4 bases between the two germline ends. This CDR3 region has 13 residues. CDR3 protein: CASSFWSNQPQHF. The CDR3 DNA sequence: TGTGCCAGCAGTTTCTGGAGCAATCAGCCCCAGCATTTT.

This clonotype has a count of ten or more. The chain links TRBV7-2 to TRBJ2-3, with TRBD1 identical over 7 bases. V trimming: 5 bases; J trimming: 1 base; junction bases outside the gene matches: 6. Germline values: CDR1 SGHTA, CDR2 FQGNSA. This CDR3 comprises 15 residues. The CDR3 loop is CASSLGTARTDTQYF. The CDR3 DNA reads TGTGCCAGCAGCCTCGGGACAGCCCGCACAGATACGCAGTATTTT.